The present entry profiles one T cell receptor (beta chain) with its context. This sample was included in a study of blood T cell repertoires in COVID-19. About the research overall: The United States, Italy and Spain were the sources of the acute and convalescent COVID-19 samples. T cells, B-cell-depleted T cells, or PBMCs supplied cDNA or gDNA.

In the authors' methods: The authors estimated nucleated cell counts from reference gene primer amplification. The repertoire was sequenced with immunoSEQ multiplex PCR; TCRdb's copy has only in-frame clones and lacks some. D and trimming come from the DNA, and the V and J calls and clone size come from that table. The sample has over 50,000 clones, 91% seen once. The CDR3 length is 15 residues. V was pared by 1 base and J by 7 bases, with 6 bases of the junction left unmatched. In germline, CDR1 is SEHNR, CDR2 FQNEAQ (reference sequence). The source of this sequence is an older woman with active or convalescent COVID-19. The genes are TRBV7-9 and TRBJ2-1; 8 nucleotides agree with TRBD2. What was sequenced was peripheral blood. The CDR3 spells CASSLVGAGGNEQFF. The CDR3 DNA follows: TGTGCCAGCAGCTTAGTAGGGGCGGGAGGTAATGAGCAGTTCTTC.